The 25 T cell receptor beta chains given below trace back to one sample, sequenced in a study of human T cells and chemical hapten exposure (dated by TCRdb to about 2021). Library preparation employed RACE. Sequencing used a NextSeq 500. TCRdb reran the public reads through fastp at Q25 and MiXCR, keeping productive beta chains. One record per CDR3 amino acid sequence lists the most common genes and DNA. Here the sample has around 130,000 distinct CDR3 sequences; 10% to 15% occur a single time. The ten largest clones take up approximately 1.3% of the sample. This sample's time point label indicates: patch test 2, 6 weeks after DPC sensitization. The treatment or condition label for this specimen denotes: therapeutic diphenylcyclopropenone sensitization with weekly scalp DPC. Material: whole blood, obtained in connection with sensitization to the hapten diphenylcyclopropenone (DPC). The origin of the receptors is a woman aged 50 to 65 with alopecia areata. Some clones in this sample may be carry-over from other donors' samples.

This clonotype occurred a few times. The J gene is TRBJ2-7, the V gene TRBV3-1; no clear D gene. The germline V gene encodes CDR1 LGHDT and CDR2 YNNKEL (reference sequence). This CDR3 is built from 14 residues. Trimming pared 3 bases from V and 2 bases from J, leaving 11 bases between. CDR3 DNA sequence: TGTGCCAGCAGCCAGATCAGGCCGCCCTACGAGCAGTACTTC. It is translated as CASSQIRPPYEQYF.

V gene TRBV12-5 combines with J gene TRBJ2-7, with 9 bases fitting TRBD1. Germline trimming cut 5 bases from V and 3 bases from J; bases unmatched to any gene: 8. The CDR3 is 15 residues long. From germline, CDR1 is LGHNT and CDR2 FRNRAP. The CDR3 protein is CASGIGQGRGYEQYF. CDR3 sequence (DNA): TGTGCTAGTGGTATTGGACAGGGGCGAGGCTACGAGCAGTACTTC. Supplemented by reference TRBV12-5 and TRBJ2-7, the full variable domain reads DARVTQTPRHKVTEMGQEVTMRCQPILGHNTVFWYRQTMMQGLELLAYFRNRAPLDDSGMPKDRFSAEMPDATLATLKIQPSEPRDSAVYFCASGIGQGRGYEQYFGPGTRLTVT.

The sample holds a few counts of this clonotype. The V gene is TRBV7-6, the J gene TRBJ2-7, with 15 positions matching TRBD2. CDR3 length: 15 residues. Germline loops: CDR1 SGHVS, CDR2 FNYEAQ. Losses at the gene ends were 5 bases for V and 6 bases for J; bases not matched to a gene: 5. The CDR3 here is CASSPGLAGGSEQYF. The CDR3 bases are TGTGCCAGCAGCCCGGGACTAGCGGGAGGAAGCGAGCAGTACTTC. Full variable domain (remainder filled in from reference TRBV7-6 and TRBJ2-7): GAGVSQSPRYKVTKRGQDVALRCDPISGHVSLYWYRQALGQGPEFLTYFNYEAQQDKSGLPNDRFSAERPEGSISTLTIQRTEQRDSAMYRCASSPGLAGGSEQYFGPGTRLTVT.

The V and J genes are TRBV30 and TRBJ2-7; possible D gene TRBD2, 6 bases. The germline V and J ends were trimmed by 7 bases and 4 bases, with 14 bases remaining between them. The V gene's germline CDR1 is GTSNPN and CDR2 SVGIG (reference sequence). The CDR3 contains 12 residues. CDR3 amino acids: CASHPGGYEQYF. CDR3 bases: TGTGCCTCCCATCCAGGAGGGTACGAGCAGTACTTC.

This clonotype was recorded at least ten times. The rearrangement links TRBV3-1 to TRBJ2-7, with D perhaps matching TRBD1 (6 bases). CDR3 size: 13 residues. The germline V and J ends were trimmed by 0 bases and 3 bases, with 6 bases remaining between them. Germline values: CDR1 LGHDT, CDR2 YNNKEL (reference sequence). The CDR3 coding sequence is TGTGCCAGCAGCCAAGAAGGGGGCTACGAGCAGTACTTC. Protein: CASSQEGGYEQYF.

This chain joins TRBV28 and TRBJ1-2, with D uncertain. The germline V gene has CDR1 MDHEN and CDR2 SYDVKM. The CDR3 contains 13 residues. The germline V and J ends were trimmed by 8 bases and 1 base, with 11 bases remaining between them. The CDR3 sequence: CASGTTSNYGYTF. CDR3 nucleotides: TGTGCCAGCGGCACCACGAGTAACTATGGCTACACCTTC.

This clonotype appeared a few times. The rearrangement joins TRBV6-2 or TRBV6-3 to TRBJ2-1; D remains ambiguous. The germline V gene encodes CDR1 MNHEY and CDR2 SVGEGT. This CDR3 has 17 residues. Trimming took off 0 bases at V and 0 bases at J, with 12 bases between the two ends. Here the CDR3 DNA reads TGTGCCAGCAGTTACTCCTTTCAGGAGAGCTCCTACAATGAGCAGTTCTTC. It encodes CASSYSFQESSYNEQFF.

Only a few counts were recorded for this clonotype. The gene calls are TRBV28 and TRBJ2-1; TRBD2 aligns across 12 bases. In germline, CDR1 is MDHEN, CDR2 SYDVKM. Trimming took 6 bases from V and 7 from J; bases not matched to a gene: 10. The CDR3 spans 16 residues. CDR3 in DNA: TGTGCCAGCAGGGGGGGTGGACTAGCGGGAAGGAATGAGCAGTTCTTC. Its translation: CASRGGGLAGRNEQFF.

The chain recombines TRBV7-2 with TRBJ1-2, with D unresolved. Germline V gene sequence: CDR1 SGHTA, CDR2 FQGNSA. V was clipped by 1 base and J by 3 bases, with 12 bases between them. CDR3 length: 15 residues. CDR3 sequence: CASSLGTVADYGYTF. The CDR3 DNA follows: TGTGCCAGCAGCTTAGGTACAGTAGCGGACTATGGCTACACCTTC.

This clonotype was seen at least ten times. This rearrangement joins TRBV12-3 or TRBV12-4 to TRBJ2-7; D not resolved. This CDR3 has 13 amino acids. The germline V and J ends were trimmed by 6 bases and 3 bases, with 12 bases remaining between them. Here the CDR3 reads CASSPQGVYEQYF. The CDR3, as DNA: TGTGCCAGCAGCCCCCAAGGCGTCTACGAGCAGTACTTC.

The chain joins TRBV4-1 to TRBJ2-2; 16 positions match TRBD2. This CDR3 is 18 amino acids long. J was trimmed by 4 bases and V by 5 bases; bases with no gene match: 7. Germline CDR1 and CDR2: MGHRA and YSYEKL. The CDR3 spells CASSAGTSGRAVTGELFF. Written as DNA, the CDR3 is TGCGCCAGCAGCGCCGGGACTAGCGGGAGGGCCGTCACCGGGGAGCTGTTTTTT.

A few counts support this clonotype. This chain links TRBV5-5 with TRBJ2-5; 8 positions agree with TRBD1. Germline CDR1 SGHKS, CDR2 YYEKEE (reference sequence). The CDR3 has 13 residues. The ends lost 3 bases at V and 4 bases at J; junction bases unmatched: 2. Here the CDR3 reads CASSWGTGETQYF. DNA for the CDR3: TGTGCCAGCAGCTGGGGGACAGGAGAGACCCAGTACTTC.

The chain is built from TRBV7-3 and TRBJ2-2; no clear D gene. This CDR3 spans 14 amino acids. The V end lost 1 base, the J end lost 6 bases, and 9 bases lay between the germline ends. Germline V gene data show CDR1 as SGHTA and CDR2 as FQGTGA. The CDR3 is CASSLRAIPGELFF. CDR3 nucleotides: TGTGCCAGCAGCTTAAGGGCAATCCCCGGGGAGCTGTTTTTT.

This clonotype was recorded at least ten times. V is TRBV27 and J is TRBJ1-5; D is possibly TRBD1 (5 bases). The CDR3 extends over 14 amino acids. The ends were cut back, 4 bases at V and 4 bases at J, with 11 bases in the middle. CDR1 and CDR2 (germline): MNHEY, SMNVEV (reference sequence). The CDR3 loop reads CASSYTGVNQPQHF. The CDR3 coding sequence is TGTGCCAGCAGTTATACAGGAGTAAATCAGCCCCAGCATTTT.

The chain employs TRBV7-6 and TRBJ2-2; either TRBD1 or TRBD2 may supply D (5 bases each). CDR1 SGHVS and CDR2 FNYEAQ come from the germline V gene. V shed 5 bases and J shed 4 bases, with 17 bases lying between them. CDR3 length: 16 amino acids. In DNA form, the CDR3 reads TGTGCCAGCAGCCCCCGACAGCGGCAGGGCACCGGGGAGCTGTTTTTT. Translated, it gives CASSPRQRQGTGELFF.

As DNA, the CDR3 is TGTGCCAGCAGTTTATACGGGACAGGGTTCAATCAGCCCCAGCATTTT. This translates into CASSLYGTGFNQPQHF. The chain joins TRBV27 to TRBJ1-5; TRBD1 matches at 9 bases. CDR3 length: 16 amino acids. V shed 1 base, J shed 3 bases, and the junction held 4 bases outside the gene matches. Germline values: CDR1 MNHEY, CDR2 SMNVEV (reference sequence).

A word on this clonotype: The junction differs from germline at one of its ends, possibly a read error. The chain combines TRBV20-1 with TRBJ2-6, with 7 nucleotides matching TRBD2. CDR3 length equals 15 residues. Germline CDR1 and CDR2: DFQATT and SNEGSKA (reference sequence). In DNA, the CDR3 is TGCAGTGCTAGTGGGAGGGGAGCCGGGGCCGACGTCCTGACTTTC. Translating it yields CSASGRGAGADVLTF.

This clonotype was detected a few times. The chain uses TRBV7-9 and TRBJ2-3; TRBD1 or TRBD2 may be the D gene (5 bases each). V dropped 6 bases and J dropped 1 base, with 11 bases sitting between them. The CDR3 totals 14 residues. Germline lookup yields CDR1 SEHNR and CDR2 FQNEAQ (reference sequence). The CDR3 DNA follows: TGTGCCAGCAGGAGGGGCTGGGGCACAGATACGCAGTATTTT. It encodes CASRRGWGTDTQYF.

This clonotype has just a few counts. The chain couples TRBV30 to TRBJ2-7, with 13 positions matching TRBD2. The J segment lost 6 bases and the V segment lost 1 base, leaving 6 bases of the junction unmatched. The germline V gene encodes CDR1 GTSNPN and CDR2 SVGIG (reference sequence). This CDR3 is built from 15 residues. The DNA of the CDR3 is TGTGCCTGGAGTGGAGGACTAGCGGGAGTAACCGAGCAGTACTTC. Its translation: CAWSGGLAGVTEQYF.

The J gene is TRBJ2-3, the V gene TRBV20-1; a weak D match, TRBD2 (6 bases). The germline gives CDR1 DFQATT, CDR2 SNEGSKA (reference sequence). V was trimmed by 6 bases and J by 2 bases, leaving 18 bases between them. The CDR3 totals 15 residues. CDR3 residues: CSAARKVAVTDTQYF. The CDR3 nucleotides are TGCAGTGCGGCCAGAAAGGTAGCGGTCACAGATACGCAGTATTTT.

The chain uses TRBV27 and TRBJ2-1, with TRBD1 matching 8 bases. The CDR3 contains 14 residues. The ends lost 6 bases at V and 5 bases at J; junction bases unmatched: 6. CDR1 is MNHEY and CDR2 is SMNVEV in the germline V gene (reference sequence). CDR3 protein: CASRRDRTDNEQFF. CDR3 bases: TGTGCCAGCAGGCGGGACAGGACTGACAATGAGCAGTTCTTC.

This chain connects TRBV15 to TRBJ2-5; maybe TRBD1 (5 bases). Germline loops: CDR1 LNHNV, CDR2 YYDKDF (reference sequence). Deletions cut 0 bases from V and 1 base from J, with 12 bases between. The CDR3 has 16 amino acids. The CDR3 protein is CATSRDLGAGQETQYF. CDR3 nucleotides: TGTGCCACCAGCAGAGATCTAGGGGCCGGCCAAGAGACCCAGTACTTC.

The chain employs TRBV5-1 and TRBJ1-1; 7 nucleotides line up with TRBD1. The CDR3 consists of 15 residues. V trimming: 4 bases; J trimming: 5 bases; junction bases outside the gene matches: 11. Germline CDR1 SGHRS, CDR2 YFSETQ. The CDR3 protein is CASSASQGKATEAFF. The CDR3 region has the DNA TGCGCCAGCAGCGCGTCACAGGGGAAGGCGACTGAAGCTTTCTTT.

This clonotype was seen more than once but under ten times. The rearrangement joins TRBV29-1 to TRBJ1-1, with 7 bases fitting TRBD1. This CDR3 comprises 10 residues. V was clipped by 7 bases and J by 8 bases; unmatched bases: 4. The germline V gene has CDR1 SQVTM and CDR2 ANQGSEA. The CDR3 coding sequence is TGCAGCGGGGGGGACAGAGAAGCTTTCTTT. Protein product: CSGGDREAFF.

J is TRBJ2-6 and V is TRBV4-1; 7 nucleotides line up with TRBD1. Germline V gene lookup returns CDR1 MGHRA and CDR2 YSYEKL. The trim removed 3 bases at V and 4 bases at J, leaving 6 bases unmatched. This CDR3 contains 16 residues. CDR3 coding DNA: TGCGCCAGCAGCCAGAGACAGGGTTCAGGGGCCAACGTCCTGACTTTC. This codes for CASSQRQGSGANVLTF.